The 3 T cell receptor beta chains listed next were all sequenced from one sample in a study of blood T cells in healthy people across ages. Next came a second PCR, run for about 7 to 12 cycles, which used a sample-barcoded 5' primer along with a J-beta primer mix. Each CDR3 protein gets one entry after TCRdb re-called the 5' RACE reads with MiXCR. The data show roughly 2 million distinct CDR3 sequences, with around 48% seen just once and over 2% held by the top ten. The sample was blood. These receptors came from a woman in her thirties or forties in good health.

The chain has TRBV7-2 and TRBJ2-1, with 10 positions matching TRBD1. CDR1 is SGHTA, CDR2 FQGNSA, per germline. After removal of 5 bases from V and 4 bases from J, the junction contained 8 bases not matched to a gene. The CDR3 has 16 amino acids. The CDR3 region is CASSTYGTGVYNEQFF. CDR3 nucleotide sequence: TGTGCCAGCAGCACCTACGGGACAGGGGTATACAATGAGCAGTTCTTC. The full variable domain, completed using reference TRBV7-2 and TRBJ2-1, is GAGVSQSPSNKVTEKGKDVELRCDPISGHTALYWYRQSLGQGLEFLIYFQGNSAPDKSGLPSDRFSAERTGGSVSTLTIQRTQQEDSAVYLCASSTYGTGVYNEQFFGPGTRLTVL.

The chain combines TRBV6-2 or TRBV6-3 with TRBJ2-7; TRBD2 might be the D (6 bases). The closer fit of TRBJ2-5 to the DNA end suggests the J call may be wrong. The CDR3 has 14 amino acids. The germline gives CDR1 MNHEY, CDR2 SVGEGT. For the CDR3, the DNA is TGTGCCAGCACCGGACCCTTGGGAGGTGCGACCCAGTACTTC. Residues: CASTGPLGGATQYF.

The genes are TRBV10-3 and TRBJ1-1; tentatively, D is TRBD1 (5 bases). Between the trimmed V and J ends, which lost 6 bases and 1 base, there was a span of 6 bases. Germline assignment: CDR1 ENHRY and CDR2 SYGVKD. CDR3 length equals 12 residues. CDR3 in DNA: TGTGCCATCAGCACAGGGAACACTGAAGCTTTCTTT. Residues: CAISTGNTEAFF.